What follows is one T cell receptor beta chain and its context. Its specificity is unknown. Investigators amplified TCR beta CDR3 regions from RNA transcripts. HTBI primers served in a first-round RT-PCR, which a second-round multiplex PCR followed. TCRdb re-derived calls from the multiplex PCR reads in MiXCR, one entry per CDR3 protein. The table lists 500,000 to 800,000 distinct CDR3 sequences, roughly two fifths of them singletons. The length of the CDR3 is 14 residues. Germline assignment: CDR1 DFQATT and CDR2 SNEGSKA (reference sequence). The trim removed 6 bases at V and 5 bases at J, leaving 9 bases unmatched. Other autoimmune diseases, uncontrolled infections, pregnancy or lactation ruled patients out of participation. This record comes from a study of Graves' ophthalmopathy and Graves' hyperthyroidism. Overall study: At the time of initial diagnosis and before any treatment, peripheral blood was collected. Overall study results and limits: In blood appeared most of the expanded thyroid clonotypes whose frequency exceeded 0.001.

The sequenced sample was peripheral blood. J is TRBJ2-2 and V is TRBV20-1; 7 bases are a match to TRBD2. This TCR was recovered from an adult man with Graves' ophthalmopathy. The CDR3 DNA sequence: TGCAGTGCCGCGGGACTATCCGGAACCGGGGAGCTGTTTTTT. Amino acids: CSAAGLSGTGELFF.